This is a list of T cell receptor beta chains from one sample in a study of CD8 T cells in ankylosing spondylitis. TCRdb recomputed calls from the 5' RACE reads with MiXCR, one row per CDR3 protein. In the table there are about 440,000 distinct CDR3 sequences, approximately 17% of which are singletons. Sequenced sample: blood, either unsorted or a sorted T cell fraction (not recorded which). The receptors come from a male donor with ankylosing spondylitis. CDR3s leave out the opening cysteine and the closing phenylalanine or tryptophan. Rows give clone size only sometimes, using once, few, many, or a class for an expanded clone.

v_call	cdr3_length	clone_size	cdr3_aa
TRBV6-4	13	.	ASSWGTGGGTEAF
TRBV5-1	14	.	ASSSGDRDLKNTIY
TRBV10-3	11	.	AISRQLNTEAF
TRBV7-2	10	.	ASTRGSYGYT
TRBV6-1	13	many	ASSEGGAGNYGYT
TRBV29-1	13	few	SVGGQGSYSYGYT
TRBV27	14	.	ASSTTYPTGNTEAF
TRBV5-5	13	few	ASSLGAQLYNEQF
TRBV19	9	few	ATWRTGEAF
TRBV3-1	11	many	ASSQVRVSPLH
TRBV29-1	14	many	SVVRVRGPSYNEQF
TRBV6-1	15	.	ASSEAAGQGWDTEAF
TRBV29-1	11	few	SVRDGTYNEQF
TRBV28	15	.	ASRSGHVLTANQPQH
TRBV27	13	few	ASSRLTGGTYEQY
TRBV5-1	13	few	ASSLVSGQLYEQY
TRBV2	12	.	ASSRRDPDDTQY
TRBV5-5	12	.	ASKTTGETGELF
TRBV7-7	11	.	ASSTDRASEQF
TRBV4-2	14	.	ASSQDRRPNTGELF
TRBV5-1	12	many	ASSPGGSGNTIY
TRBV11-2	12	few	ASSLDRGRETQY
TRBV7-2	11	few	ASSNPGSYEQY
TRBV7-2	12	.	ASSRTIVSYEQY